These T cell receptor beta chains were read from a single sample in a study of T cell repertoires in cytomegalovirus infection. One entry per CDR3 protein, called by TCRdb with MiXCR from the reads. The sample holds about 490,000 distinct CDR3 sequences, 16% seen once. The material sequenced was CD8+ T cells from PBMCs. The source is a human donor in good health (CMV status not recorded). Some clones in this sample may be carry-over from other donors' samples. CDR3s include the opening cysteine and the closing phenylalanine or tryptophan. D genes are given only for firm matches. Part of the rows lack a size; the others show once, few, many or a class for expanded clones.

j_call	clone_size	d_call	v_call	cdr3_nt	cdr3_aa
TRBJ2-7	.	TRBD1	TRBV2	TGTGCCAGCAGTGGCAAGAACAGGGGTGGCGAGCAGTACTTC	CASSGKNRGGEQYF
TRBJ2-7	many	TRBD2	TRBV6-5	TGTGCCAGCAGTTACATCCCAACTAGCGTTCGCGAGCAGTACTTC	CASSYIPTSVREQYF
TRBJ2-7	.	TRBD1	TRBV4-1	TGCGCCAGCAGCCCACAGGGGTCAGTCTACGAGCAGTACTTC	CASSPQGSVYEQYF
TRBJ1-1	many	.	TRBV7-3	TGTGCCAGCAGCTCCCTCGGGGGCACTGAAGCTTTCTTT	CASSSLGGTEAFF
TRBJ2-7	many	.	TRBV7-6	TGTGCCAGCATTGTGGGACATGACTCCTACGAGCAGTACTTC	CASIVGHDSYEQYF
TRBJ1-3	few	.	TRBV5-1	TGCGCCAGCAGCTTGAAGGCAGGGGCTGGAAACACCATATATTTT	CASSLKAGAGNTIYF
TRBJ2-1	few	.	TRBV27	TGTGCCAGCAGTTTTACCCGAAACAATGAGCAGTTCTTC	CASSFTRNNEQFF
TRBJ1-1	.	.	TRBV2	TGTGCCAGCAGGGGAGGGAAGGGGCAAACTGAAGCTTTCTTT	CASRGGKGQTEAFF
TRBJ2-3	few	TRBD2	TRBV7-6	TGTGCCAGCAGCTCCCACGCTGAGCGGGGGGGCTCGGAAGATACGCAGTATTTT	CASSSHAERGGSEDTQYF
TRBJ2-5	.	.	TRBV25-1	TGTGCCAGCAGTGAATACCTAATGGGGGTCGGCGAGACCCAGTACTTC	CASSEYLMGVGETQYF
TRBJ1-2	.	.	TRBV15	TGTGCCACCAGCAGAGATCTCACAACTGCGTACGGCTACACCTTC	CATSRDLTTAYGYTF
TRBJ2-3	.	.	TRBV7-7	TGTGCCAGCAGCTTAGCTTTCAGTAGCACAGATACGCAGTATTTT	CASSLAFSSTDTQYF
TRBJ1-5	.	.	TRBV9	TGTGCCAGCAGCGTACGGGACGCAGATCAGCCCCAGCATTTT	CASSVRDADQPQHF
TRBJ2-1	many	.	TRBV27	TGTGCCAGCAATCATCCGGGACTGGCAGGTAATGAGCAGTTCTTC	CASNHPGLAGNEQFF
TRBJ2-1	.	TRBD1	TRBV19	TGTGCCAGTACCTACGACAGGGGACCAACCAATGAGCAGTTCTTC	CASTYDRGPTNEQFF
TRBJ2-3	many	TRBD2	TRBV4-1	TGCGCCAGCAGCCAAGACCCCCTCTGGCGGGGGGGGCGAGGAGATACGCAGTATTTT	CASSQDPLWRGGRGDTQYF
TRBJ1-5	many	TRBD1	TRBV6-1	TGTGCCAGCAGTGCCTCCGGGACAGGGGGTAATCAGCCCCAGCATTTT	CASSASGTGGNQPQHF
TRBJ2-2	.	.	TRBV3-1	TGTGCCAGCAGCCCCCTTTTTCTAGCTCCCGGGGACACCGGGGAGCTGTTTTTT	CASSPLFLAPGDTGELFF
TRBJ2-4	many	TRBD2	TRBV6-1	TGTGCCAGCAGTGAACGGCGGGGGGGAGCCAAAAACATTCAGTACTTC	CASSERRGGAKNIQYF
TRBJ1-1	many	.	TRBV7-3	TGTGCCAGCAGCCTGGGGTTGGGGAGCACTGAAGCTTTCTTT	CASSLGLGSTEAFF
TRBJ2-2	few	.	TRBV12-3/TRBV12-4	TGTGCCAGCAGTTTAGTATTCGTGACCGGGGAGCTGTTTTTT	CASSLVFVTGELFF
TRBJ2-1	many	TRBD2	TRBV6-5	TGTGCCAGCAGTTGGACTAGCGGCACCTACAATGAGCAGTTCTTC	CASSWTSGTYNEQFF
TRBJ2-1	.	.	TRBV9	TGTGCCAGCAGCGTAGATCGAGGGAGGACGTACAATGAGCAGTTCTTC	CASSVDRGRTYNEQFF
TRBJ2-7	many	TRBD2	TRBV6-1	TGTGCCAGCAGTGAAGTACCGGAGGGAGTAGCGGGAACTTACGAGCAGTACTTC	CASSEVPEGVAGTYEQYF
TRBJ2-4	many	.	TRBV28	TGTGCCAGCAGACTAAAAGGGAAAAACATTCAGTACTTC	CASRLKGKNIQYF
TRBJ1-4	many	.	TRBV19	TGTGCCAGTAGTATTAACCGGATTAATGAAAAACTGTTTTTT	CASSINRINEKLFF
TRBJ1-6	.	.	TRBV6-2/TRBV6-3	TGTGCCAGCAGTTACTCGGACCAAGGAAATTCACCCCTCCACTTT	CASSYSDQGNSPLHF
TRBJ1-3	.	.	TRBV12-3/TRBV12-4	TGTGCCAGCAGAACTGGGACCTTCTCTGGAAACACCATATATTTT	CASRTGTFSGNTIYF